The 21 T cell receptor beta chains listed next were all sequenced from one sample in a study of regulatory T cells in long-lasting Graves disease. Through Arm-PCR of CDR3 regions and iRepertoire HTBI primers, TCR beta libraries were built. One entry per CDR3 protein, called by TCRdb with MiXCR from the multiplex PCR reads. The table shows hundreds of thousands of distinct CDR3 sequences, with about 13% occurring only once. Indicated time point: newly diagnosed GD, antithyroid drugs for less than 3 months. There was RNA extracted from PBMCs, and the TCR library was made from it. The sample also formed part of further work on T cells in Graves' hyperthyroidism and ophthalmopathy.

The source was peripheral blood mononuclear cells (PBMCs), collected at new diagnosis, from a patient treated with antithyroid drugs. These TCRs come from a man aged 30-40 years with Graves disease.

This clonotype has a count of ten or more. This chain connects TRBV30 to TRBJ2-1; perhaps D is TRBD1 or TRBD2 (5 bases each). V was clipped by 4 bases and J by 4 bases, with 14 bases between them. The CDR3 extends over 14 amino acids. Per germline, CDR1 GTSNPN and CDR2 SVGIG (reference sequence). The CDR3 sequence: CAWTRDVTYNEQFF. CDR3 DNA: TGTGCCTGGACCCGGGACGTAACTTACAATGAGCAGTTCTTC.

This clonotype appeared a single time. This may come from a read error, since a much larger clone is one base off. The V and J genes are TRBV24-1 and TRBJ2-3; D perhaps matches TRBD2 (6 bases). The germline gives CDR1 KGHDR, CDR2 SFDVKD. V gave up 4 bases and J gave up 5 bases, with 12 bases separating them. The CDR3 is 14 amino acids. In nucleotides, the CDR3 is TGTGCCACCAGTGACAGACGGGACTTAGATACGCAGTATTTT. It encodes CATSDRRDLDTQYF.

V gene TRBV30 combines with J gene TRBJ2-7; 14 bases line up with TRBD2. The CDR3 sequence is 16 residues long. V shed 5 bases, J shed 3 bases, and the junction held 9 bases outside the gene matches. CDR1 and CDR2 (germline): GTSNPN, SVGIG (reference sequence). CDR3 DNA sequence: TGTGCCTGGCAGGGGACTAGCGGGAGACTCCACTACGAGCAGTACTTC. Residues: CAWQGTSGRLHYEQYF.

This clonotype was seen many times. V gene TRBV24-1 combines with J gene TRBJ1-1; D might be TRBD1 (5 bases). Germline CDR1 is KGHDR and CDR2 is SFDVKD. The CDR3 extends over 14 amino acids. The ends were cut back, 5 bases at V and 0 bases at J, with 9 bases in the middle. CDR3 sequence reads: CATSAADMNTEAFF. CDR3 sequence (DNA): TGTGCCACCAGTGCGGCGGACATGAACACTGAAGCTTTCTTT.

As to this clonotype: This may be a read error, as it is one base from a much larger clone. The V and J genes are TRBV5-1 and TRBJ2-7, with TRBD1 matching over 8 bases. The end of the DNA is better explained by TRBJ1-2, so the J call may be wrong. The CDR3 spans 16 residues. Per germline, CDR1 SGHRS and CDR2 YFSETQ. The CDR3 DNA reads as TGCGTCAGCAGCCCCCGAGCCGGGACAGGACCTTATGGCTACACCTTC. As protein: CVSSPRAGTGPYGYTF.

This clonotype was picked up many times. This sequence joins TRBV20-1 and TRBJ2-5; possible D gene TRBD1, 6 bases. V lost 6 bases, J lost 1 base, and 15 bases lay in between. This CDR3 comprises 14 residues. The germline V gene has CDR1 DFQATT and CDR2 SNEGSKA (reference sequence). CDR3 DNA sequence: TGCAGTGCCGTCCCGGGACAACTCCAAGAGACCCAGTACTTC. Amino acid sequence: CSAVPGQLQETQYF.

This clonotype was counted at least ten times. This sequence joins TRBV19 and TRBJ2-2; no definite D call. Germline assignment: CDR1 LNHDA and CDR2 SQIVND (reference sequence). The CDR3 sequence is 13 residues long. V lost 3 bases, J lost 5 bases, and 7 bases lay in between. CDR3 nucleotides: TGTGCCAGTAGTATGGTTCCTACCGGGGAGCTGTTTTTT. Its translation: CASSMVPTGELFF.

This clonotype was observed at least ten times. This rearrangement joins TRBV7-2 to TRBJ2-7; either TRBD1 or TRBD2 may supply D (5 bases each). There are 15 residues in the CDR3. The V end lost 0 bases, the J end lost 4 bases, and 13 bases lay between the germline ends. CDR1 SGHTA and CDR2 FQGNSA come from the germline V gene. CDR3 sequence reads: CASSLASPGAYEQYF. In nucleotides, the CDR3 is TGTGCCAGCAGCTTAGCGTCCCCCGGGGCGTACGAGCAGTACTTC.

The table lists this clonotype with many counts. The rearrangement links TRBV12-3 or TRBV12-4 to TRBJ2-3, with D possibly matching TRBD2 (5 bases). The CDR3 has 13 residues. The V end lost 8 bases, the J end lost 7 bases, and 16 bases lay between the germline ends. CDR3 sequence (DNA): TGTGCCAGCCGACCAGAGGGTCCACATACGCAGTATTTT. It yields the protein CASRPEGPHTQYF.

This clonotype was seen at least ten times. V usage is TRBV2 and J usage is TRBJ1-2; TRBD1 is a possible D gene (6 bases). This CDR3 region has 13 residues. V lost 6 bases to trimming and J lost 6 bases, with 14 bases between them. Per the germline V gene, CDR1 is SNHLY and CDR2 is FYNNEI. The CDR3 sequence is CASSDTGSDGYTF. DNA of the CDR3: TGTGCCAGCAGCGATACAGGGTCGGATGGCTACACCTTC. Full variable domain (outside the CDR3, taken from reference TRBV2 and TRBJ1-2): EPEVTQTPSHQVTQMGQEVILRCVPISNHLYFYWYRQILGQKVEFLVSFYNNEISEKSEIFDDQFSVERPDGSNFTLKIRSTKLEDSAMYFCASSDTGSDGYTFGSGTRLTVV.

The sample holds many counts of this clonotype. The chain links TRBV27 to TRBJ2-6, with a possible D match to TRBD2 (6 bases). CDR3 length: 15 amino acids. Germline V CDR1 and CDR2: MNHEY, SMNVEV (reference sequence). Trimming shortened V by 1 base and J by 2 bases, and 6 bases separated the two germline ends. The DNA of the CDR3 is TGTGCCAGCAGTTTATGGGGGGCTGGGGCCAACGTCCTGACTTTC. Amino acids: CASSLWGAGANVLTF.

This clonotype has ten or more counts. The chain couples TRBV27 to TRBJ2-3; TRBD1 might be the D (5 bases). The CDR3 loop spans 14 amino acids. Germline CDR1 and CDR2: MNHEY and SMNVEV (reference sequence). V dropped 6 bases and J dropped 6 bases, with 16 bases sitting between them. The CDR3 spells CASSSTGKGDTQYF. DNA of the CDR3: TGTGCCAGCAGCTCCACAGGAAAGGGGGATACGCAGTATTTT.

Only a few counts were recorded for this clonotype. V and J are TRBV9 and TRBJ2-6; D assignment may be TRBD1 or TRBD2 (5 bases each). The CDR3 totals 16 residues. V was pared by 4 bases and J by 2 bases, with 13 bases between. The germline V gene has CDR1 SGDLS and CDR2 YYNGEE. The CDR3 is CASSPGTAPGANVLTF. Here the CDR3 DNA reads TGTGCCAGCAGCCCGGGGACGGCCCCTGGGGCCAACGTCCTGACTTTC. Supplemented by reference TRBV9 and TRBJ2-6, the full variable domain reads DSGVTQTPKHLITATGQRVTLRCSPRSGDLSVYWYQQSLDQGLQFLIQYYNGEERAKGNILERFSAQQFPDLHSELNLSSLELGDSALYFCASSPGTAPGANVLTFGAGSRLTVL.

A remark on this clonotype: Germline is not matched at one junction end, which may reflect a read error. J is TRBJ2-7 and V is TRBV11-2, with D hard to call. CDR1 and CDR2 from the germline V gene are SGHAT and FQNNGV. CDR3 length: 15 residues. CDR3 amino acids: CASSLDLTGIYEQCF. The CDR3 DNA follows: TGTGCCAGCAGCTTAGATCTCACCGGAATCTACGAGCAGTGCTTC.

This clonotype was found many times. J is TRBJ2-5 and V is TRBV11-1; D might be TRBD1 or TRBD2, each matching 5 bases. The CDR3 runs to 16 residues. Germline assignment: CDR1 SGHAT and CDR2 FQDESV (reference sequence). Trimming shortened V by 5 bases and J by 0 bases, and 16 bases separated the two germline ends. The CDR3 DNA sequence: TGTGCCAGCAGCGGAAGGGACGGTTGGTACCAAGAGACCCAGTACTTC. Protein sequence: CASSGRDGWYQETQYF.

This clonotype has ten or more counts. The CDR3 DNA sequence: TGTGCCAGCAGTTCCCCAGCGCGGAACACAGATACGCAGTATTTT. Translated: CASSSPARNTDTQYF. The V gene is TRBV27, the J gene TRBJ2-3; D not certain. In germline, CDR1 is MNHEY, CDR2 SMNVEV (reference sequence). The CDR3 length is 15 residues. The ends were cut back, 4 bases at V and 2 bases at J, with 13 bases in the middle.

The rearrangement uses TRBV11-2 and TRBJ2-3; a weak D match, TRBD2 (6 bases). The CDR3 is 15 residues long. The V gene's germline CDR1 is SGHAT and CDR2 FQNNGV. Trimming took 5 bases from V and 6 from J, leaving 18 bases between them. The CDR3 DNA reads as TGTGCCAGCAGCCCCACGGGAGTCCGTACGGATACGCAGTATTTT. Its protein is CASSPTGVRTDTQYF. Supplemented by reference TRBV11-2 and TRBJ2-3, the full variable domain reads EAGVAQSPRYKIIEKRQSVAFWCNPISGHATLYWYQQILGQGPKLLIQFQNNGVVDDSQLPKDRFSAERLKGVDSTLKIQPAKLEDSAVYLCASSPTGVRTDTQYFGPGTRLTVL.

This clonotype was observed a handful of times. CDR3 in DNA: TGCGCCAGCAGCTTGGGAAGGGGGTCTAGGACTGAAGCTTTCTTT. As protein: CASSLGRGSRTEAFF. The chain uses TRBV5-1 and TRBJ1-1, with TRBD1 as a possible D gene (6 bases). CDR3 length: 15 residues. V was shortened by 0 bases and J by 5 bases, with 14 bases between the two germline ends. CDR1 is SGHRS and CDR2 is YFSETQ in the germline V gene.

This clonotype has just a few counts. One junction end does not reproduce the germline sequence, and a read error may be involved. This chain connects TRBV27 to TRBJ2-7; D is undetermined. Germline-derived CDR1 and CDR2 are MNHEY and SMNVEV (reference sequence). This CDR3 comprises 13 residues. CDR3 bases: TGTGCCAGCAGTTTAGAATACTCCTACGAGCAGCACTTC. It encodes CASSLEYSYEQHF.

This clonotype was observed many times. One end of the junction fails to match germline, which may point to a read error. CDR3 region: CASSLGTAEAFF. The CDR3 DNA follows: TGCGCCAGCAGCCTCGGGACAGCTGAAGCTTTCTTT. The chain recombines TRBV6-1 with TRBJ1-1, with 7 bases that match TRBD1. Germline lookup yields CDR1 MNHNS and CDR2 SASEGT. CDR3 length: 12 amino acids.

The chain uses TRBV12-5 and TRBJ2-5; D is possibly TRBD2 (6 bases). The ends were cut back, 1 base at V and 5 bases at J, with 20 bases in the middle. The CDR3 totals 17 residues. Germline lookup yields CDR1 LGHNT and CDR2 FRNRAP. DNA of the CDR3: TGTGCTAGTGGTTTGGGGCGGGACTCCGCCGGGATGGAGACCCAGTACTTC. This encodes CASGLGRDSAGMETQYF.